A selection of T cell receptor beta chains follows, all from one sample in a study of cytomegalovirus exposure and HLA in healthy donors. Profiled with immunoSEQ multiplex PCR; TCRdb holds only in-frame clones, not every one. This repertoire shows 110,000 to 150,000 clones, roughly 75% found once; its top ten account for around 3%. Sequencing input: PBMCs. The receptors were sampled from a female donor in good health and CMV-seronegative. CDR3s include the opening cysteine and the closing phenylalanine or tryptophan. D genes are given only for firm matches. Clone sizes are given selectively: once, few, many, or a class where the clone is expanded.

cdr3_nt: TGCAGCGTCGGACAGGGAGTTGGCTATGGCTACACCTTC
cdr3_aa: CSVGQGVGYGYTF
clone_size: NA
j_call: TRBJ1-2
v_call: TRBV29-1
d_call: TRBD1

cdr3_nt: TGTGCCAGCAGCTCGACTATGACTAGCGGGGGGGCCGGCGGGGAGCTGTTTTTT
cdr3_aa: CASSSTMTSGGAGGELFF
clone_size: NA
j_call: TRBJ2-2
v_call: TRBV5-4
d_call: TRBD2

cdr3_nt: TGTGCCTGGAGCATACGGGAAAAACTGTTTTTT
cdr3_aa: CAWSIREKLFF
clone_size: NA
j_call: TRBJ1-4
v_call: TRBV30
d_call: NA

cdr3_nt: TGTGCCAGCTCGCCACCGACAGGTCTGACTCTTAATTCACCCCTCCACTTT
cdr3_aa: CASSPPTGLTLNSPLHF
clone_size: NA
j_call: TRBJ1-6
v_call: TRBV2
d_call: NA

cdr3_nt: TGTGCCAGTAGTATGCGGGACCGGTACACTGAAGCTTTCTTT
cdr3_aa: CASSMRDRYTEAFF
clone_size: few
j_call: TRBJ1-1
v_call: TRBV19
d_call: NA

cdr3_nt: TGCGCCAGCAGCTTGGTCGGGGGGGAGAATGAGCAGTTCTTC
cdr3_aa: CASSLVGGENEQFF
clone_size: NA
j_call: TRBJ2-1
v_call: TRBV5-1
d_call: TRBD2

cdr3_nt: TGTGCCAGCAGAGCAGGGGTGTCGTACGAGCAGTACTTC
cdr3_aa: CASRAGVSYEQYF
clone_size: NA
j_call: TRBJ2-7
v_call: TRBV28
d_call: NA

cdr3_nt: TGTGCCAGCAGGCCACAGGGAACTGGAAACACCATATATTTT
cdr3_aa: CASRPQGTGNTIYF
clone_size: NA
j_call: TRBJ1-3
v_call: TRBV6-5
d_call: NA

cdr3_nt: TGTGCCAGCAGTCCGAGACCTAGGGGGTTTTCGCACTACGAGCAGTACTTC
cdr3_aa: CASSPRPRGFSHYEQYF
clone_size: NA
j_call: TRBJ2-7
v_call: TRBV28
d_call: NA

cdr3_nt: TGTGCCAGCAAGGACAGACCCAACTATGGCTACCCCTTC
cdr3_aa: CASKDRPNYGYPF
clone_size: NA
j_call: TRBJ1-2
v_call: TRBV6-5
d_call: NA

cdr3_nt: TGCAGCGTTCTAGTATTTTACACAGATACGCAGTATTTT
cdr3_aa: CSVLVFYTDTQYF
clone_size: few
j_call: TRBJ2-3
v_call: TRBV29-1
d_call: NA

cdr3_nt: TGCGCCAGCAGTGGCGGGGGTTTTAACACTGAAGCTTTCTTT
cdr3_aa: CASSGGGFNTEAFF
clone_size: NA
j_call: TRBJ1-1
v_call: TRBV10-2
d_call: NA

cdr3_nt: TGTGCCAGCTCATACAGGGACAGTAACAATCAGCCCCAGCATTTT
cdr3_aa: CASSYRDSNNQPQHF
clone_size: NA
j_call: TRBJ1-5
v_call: TRBV18
d_call: TRBD1

cdr3_nt: TGCAGTGCTGCGGAAGCTTTCTTT
cdr3_aa: CSAAEAFF
clone_size: NA
j_call: TRBJ1-1
v_call: TRBV20-1
d_call: NA

cdr3_nt: TGTGCCAGCAGTCAAGGACTAGTCTTCAATGAGCAGTTCTTC
cdr3_aa: CASSQGLVFNEQFF
clone_size: NA
j_call: TRBJ2-1
v_call: TRBV27
d_call: TRBD2

cdr3_nt: TGTGCCTGGTCCCCCGGGACAGCTAATCAGCCCCAGCATTTT
cdr3_aa: CAWSPGTANQPQHF
clone_size: NA
j_call: TRBJ1-5
v_call: TRBV30
d_call: TRBD1

cdr3_nt: TGTGCCAGCAGTTTAGACGGGAGATATACCGGGGAGCTGTTTTTT
cdr3_aa: CASSLDGRYTGELFF
clone_size: NA
j_call: TRBJ2-2
v_call: TRBV28
d_call: NA

cdr3_nt: TGTGCCAGCAGTGAACTTCATCCTAGCGGGAGGCTCGATGAGCAGTTCTTC
cdr3_aa: CASSELHPSGRLDEQFF
clone_size: NA
j_call: TRBJ2-1
v_call: TRBV25-1
d_call: TRBD2

cdr3_nt: TGTGCCAGTACTGAGACAGGGGTCAGCTATAGCAATCAGCCCCAGCATTTT
cdr3_aa: CASTETGVSYSNQPQHF
clone_size: NA
j_call: TRBJ1-5
v_call: TRBV19
d_call: TRBD1

cdr3_nt: TGCGCCAGCAGCTTAGCCGGGACACCGACTTTTGGCTACACCTTC
cdr3_aa: CASSLAGTPTFGYTF
clone_size: once
j_call: TRBJ1-2
v_call: TRBV5-1
d_call: NA

cdr3_nt: TGTGCCAGCAAAGGTAGCCCCATTGAAGCTTTCTTT
cdr3_aa: CASKGSPIEAFF
clone_size: NA
j_call: TRBJ1-1
v_call: TRBV2
d_call: NA

cdr3_nt: TGTGCCAGCAGCGTAGGTTGGAGGGGGCTTACAGATACGCAGTATTTT
cdr3_aa: CASSVGWRGLTDTQYF
clone_size: NA
j_call: TRBJ2-3
v_call: TRBV9
d_call: NA

cdr3_nt: TGTGCCAGCAGTACTCAGACAGGGGGTTCCTACGAGCAGTACTTC
cdr3_aa: CASSTQTGGSYEQYF
clone_size: NA
j_call: TRBJ2-7
v_call: TRBV28
d_call: TRBD1

cdr3_nt: TGTGCCAGCAGCCCGTTTGGAGCGGGCACCGAAGGCACCATATATTTT
cdr3_aa: CASSPFGAGTEGTIYF
clone_size: NA
j_call: TRBJ1-3
v_call: TRBV5-4
d_call: NA

cdr3_nt: TGTGCCAGCAGCTACGACAGCTCCTACGAGCAGTACTTC
cdr3_aa: CASSYDSSYEQYF
clone_size: NA
j_call: TRBJ2-7
v_call: TRBV7-3
d_call: NA

cdr3_nt: TGTGCCAGCAGTGAACAGTACAGAAGTAATGAAAAACTGTTTTTT
cdr3_aa: CASSEQYRSNEKLFF
clone_size: once
j_call: TRBJ1-4
v_call: TRBV6-1
d_call: NA

cdr3_nt: TGTGCCACCAGCGCTACATGGGGCAGCCTGAACACTGAAGCTTTCTTT
cdr3_aa: CATSATWGSLNTEAFF
clone_size: NA
j_call: TRBJ1-1
v_call: TRBV15
d_call: NA

cdr3_nt: TGTGCCGGCAGGTTCCGGGGGTGGGACACCGGGGAGCTGTTTTTT
cdr3_aa: CAGRFRGWDTGELFF
clone_size: NA
j_call: TRBJ2-2
v_call: TRBV6-1
d_call: NA

cdr3_nt: TGTGCCACCAGAACGATCCCCCATAGCGGGAGGGTGTCGGGGGAGCTGTTTTTT
cdr3_aa: CATRTIPHSGRVSGELFF
clone_size: few
j_call: TRBJ2-2
v_call: TRBV28
d_call: TRBD2

cdr3_nt: TGTGCCATCAGAACAGGGGAAGGCTCCTATAATTCACCCCTCCACTTT
cdr3_aa: CAIRTGEGSYNSPLHF
clone_size: once
j_call: TRBJ1-6
v_call: TRBV10-3
d_call: TRBD1

cdr3_nt: TGTGCCAGCTCACCGGGGGGGAACACTGAAGCTTTCTTT
cdr3_aa: CASSPGGNTEAFF
clone_size: few
j_call: TRBJ1-1
v_call: TRBV18
d_call: NA

cdr3_nt: TGTGCCAGCAGCCTCCAAAGGGGGCAAAGGGGGAATCAGCCCCAGCATTTT
cdr3_aa: CASSLQRGQRGNQPQHF
clone_size: NA
j_call: TRBJ1-5
v_call: TRBV5-6
d_call: TRBD1

cdr3_nt: TGTGCCACCAGCGTATATAGCGGGAAAGGTGGTGAGCAGTTCTTC
cdr3_aa: CATSVYSGKGGEQFF
clone_size: NA
j_call: TRBJ2-1
v_call: TRBV15
d_call: TRBD2

cdr3_nt: TGTGCCAGCAGTTTAGTCAGCGGGAGGGGCACAGATACGCAGTATTTT
cdr3_aa: CASSLVSGRGTDTQYF
clone_size: NA
j_call: TRBJ2-3
v_call: TRBV27
d_call: TRBD2

cdr3_nt: TGTGCCAGTAGTATTTTTAGGGGTCGCGGTAATTCACCCCTCCACTTT
cdr3_aa: CASSIFRGRGNSPLHF
clone_size: NA
j_call: TRBJ1-6
v_call: TRBV19
d_call: NA

cdr3_nt: TGTGCCAGCAGCTTCGACACAGAAAATGAGCAGTTCTTC
cdr3_aa: CASSFDTENEQFF
clone_size: few
j_call: TRBJ2-1
v_call: TRBV7-7
d_call: NA

cdr3_nt: TGTGCCACTACGACAGGAGGCGGATCTGGAAACACCATATATTTT
cdr3_aa: CATTTGGGSGNTIYF
clone_size: NA
j_call: TRBJ1-3
v_call: TRBV13
d_call: NA

cdr3_nt: TGTGCCAGCAGTTTTATAGGACAGGGGGGTTACGAGCAGTACTTC
cdr3_aa: CASSFIGQGGYEQYF
clone_size: NA
j_call: TRBJ2-7
v_call: TRBV28
d_call: TRBD1

cdr3_nt: TGTGCCAGCAGTGACGCCGGACAGGGGGCGTATCAGCCCCAGCATTTT
cdr3_aa: CASSDAGQGAYQPQHF
clone_size: NA
j_call: TRBJ1-5
v_call: TRBV6-1
d_call: TRBD1

cdr3_nt: TGTGCCAGTAGTATCGCAGGGGATAACACTGAAGCTTTCTTT
cdr3_aa: CASSIAGDNTEAFF
clone_size: NA
j_call: TRBJ1-1
v_call: TRBV19
d_call: NA

cdr3_nt: TGTGCCAGCCGAGTCGGTGAAGTGAACACTGAAGCTTTCTTT
cdr3_aa: CASRVGEVNTEAFF
clone_size: NA
j_call: TRBJ1-1
v_call: TRBV7-8
d_call: NA